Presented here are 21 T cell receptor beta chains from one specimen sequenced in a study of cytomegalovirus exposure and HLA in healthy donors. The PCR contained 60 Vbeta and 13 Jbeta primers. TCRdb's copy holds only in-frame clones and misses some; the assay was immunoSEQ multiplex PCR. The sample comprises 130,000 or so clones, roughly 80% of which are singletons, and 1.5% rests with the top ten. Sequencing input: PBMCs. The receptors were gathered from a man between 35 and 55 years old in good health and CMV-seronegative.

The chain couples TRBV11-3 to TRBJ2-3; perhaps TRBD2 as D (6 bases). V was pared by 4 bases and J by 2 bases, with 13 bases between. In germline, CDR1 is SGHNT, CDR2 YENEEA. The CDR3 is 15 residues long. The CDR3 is CASSSLSGHTDTQYF. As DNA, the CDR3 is TGTGCCAGCAGCTCCCTTAGCGGACACACAGATACGCAGTATTTT.

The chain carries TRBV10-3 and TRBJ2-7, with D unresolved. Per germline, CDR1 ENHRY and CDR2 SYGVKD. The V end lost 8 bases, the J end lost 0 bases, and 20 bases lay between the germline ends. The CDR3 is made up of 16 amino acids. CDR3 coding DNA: TGTGCCATCCCAGAAGAGGCCAGAACCGTCTCCTACGAGCAGTACTTC. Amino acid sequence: CAIPEEARTVSYEQYF.

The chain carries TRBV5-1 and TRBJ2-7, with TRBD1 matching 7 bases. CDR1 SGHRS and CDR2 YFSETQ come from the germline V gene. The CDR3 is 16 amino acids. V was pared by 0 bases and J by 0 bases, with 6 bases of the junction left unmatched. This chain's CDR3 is CASSLEQGLSSYEQYF. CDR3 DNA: TGCGCCAGCAGCTTGGAACAGGGGCTTAGCTCCTACGAGCAGTACTTC.

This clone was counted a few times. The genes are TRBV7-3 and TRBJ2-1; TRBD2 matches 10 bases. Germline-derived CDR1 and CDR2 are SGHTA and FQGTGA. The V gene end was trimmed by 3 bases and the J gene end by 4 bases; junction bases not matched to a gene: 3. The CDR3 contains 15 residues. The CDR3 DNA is TGTGCCAGCAGCTTTGGACTAGCGGAGTACAATGAGCAGTTCTTC. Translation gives CASSFGLAEYNEQFF.

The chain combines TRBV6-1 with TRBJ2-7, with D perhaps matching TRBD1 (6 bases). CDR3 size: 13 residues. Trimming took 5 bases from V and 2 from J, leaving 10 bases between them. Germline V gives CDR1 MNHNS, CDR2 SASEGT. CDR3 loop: CASSYEGAYEQYF. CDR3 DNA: TGTGCCAGCAGTTATGAGGGGGCCTACGAGCAGTACTTC.

CDR3 in DNA: TGTGCCAGCAGCGTTAGCGGGAGACTCACAGATACGCAGTATTTT. Its protein product is CASSVSGRLTDTQYF. V usage is TRBV5-4 and J usage is TRBJ2-3; 9 bases line up with TRBD2. V lost 4 bases to trimming and J lost 2 bases; unmatched junction nucleotides: 5. Germline loops: CDR1 SGHNT, CDR2 YYREEE (reference sequence). The CDR3 is 15 amino acids.

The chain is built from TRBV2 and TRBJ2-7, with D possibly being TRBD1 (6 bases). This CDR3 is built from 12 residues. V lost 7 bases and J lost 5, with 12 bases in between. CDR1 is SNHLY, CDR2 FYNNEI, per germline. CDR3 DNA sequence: TGTGCCAGCACTGGCCAGGGGAACGAGCAGTACTTC. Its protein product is CASTGQGNEQYF.

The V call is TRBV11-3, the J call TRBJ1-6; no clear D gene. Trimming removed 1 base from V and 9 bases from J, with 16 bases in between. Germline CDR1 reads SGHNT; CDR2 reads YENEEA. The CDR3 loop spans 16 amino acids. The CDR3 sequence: CASSLGRTPVGSPLHF. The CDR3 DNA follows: TGTGCCAGCAGCTTAGGGAGGACCCCTGTCGGTTCACCCCTCCACTTT.

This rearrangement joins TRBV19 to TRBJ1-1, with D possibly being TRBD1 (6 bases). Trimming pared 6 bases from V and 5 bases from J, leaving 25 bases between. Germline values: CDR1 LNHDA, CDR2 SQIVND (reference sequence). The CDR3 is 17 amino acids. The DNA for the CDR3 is TGTGCCAGTAGGGATGGGGAGGGGACAACCTGGGGGACTGAAGCTTTCTTT. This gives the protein CASRDGEGTTWGTEAFF.

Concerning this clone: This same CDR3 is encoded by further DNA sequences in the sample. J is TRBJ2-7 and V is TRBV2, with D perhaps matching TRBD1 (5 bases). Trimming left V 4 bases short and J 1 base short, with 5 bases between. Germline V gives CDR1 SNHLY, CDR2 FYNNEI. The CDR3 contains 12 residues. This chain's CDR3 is CASSGQSYEQYF. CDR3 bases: TGTGCCAGCAGTGGACAGTCCTACGAGCAGTACTTC.

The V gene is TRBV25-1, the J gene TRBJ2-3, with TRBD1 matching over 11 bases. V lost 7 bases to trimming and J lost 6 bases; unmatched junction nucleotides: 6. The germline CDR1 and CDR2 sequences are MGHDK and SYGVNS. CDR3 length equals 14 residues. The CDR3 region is CASTDRGRTDTQYF. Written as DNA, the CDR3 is TGTGCCAGCACGGACAGGGGGCGGACCGATACGCAGTATTTT.

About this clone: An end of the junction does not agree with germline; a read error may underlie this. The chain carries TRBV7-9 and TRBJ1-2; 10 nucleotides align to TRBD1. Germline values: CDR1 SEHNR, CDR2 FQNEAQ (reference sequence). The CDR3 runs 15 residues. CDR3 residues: CSSTKTGGFDYGYTF. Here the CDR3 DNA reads TGTTCCAGCACCAAGACAGGGGGCTTCGACTATGGCTACACCTTC.

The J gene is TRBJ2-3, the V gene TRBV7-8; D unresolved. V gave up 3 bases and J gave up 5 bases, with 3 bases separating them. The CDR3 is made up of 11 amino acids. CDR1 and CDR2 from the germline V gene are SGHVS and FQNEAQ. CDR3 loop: CASSFGDTQYF. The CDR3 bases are TGTGCCAGCAGCTTCGGAGATACGCAGTATTTT.

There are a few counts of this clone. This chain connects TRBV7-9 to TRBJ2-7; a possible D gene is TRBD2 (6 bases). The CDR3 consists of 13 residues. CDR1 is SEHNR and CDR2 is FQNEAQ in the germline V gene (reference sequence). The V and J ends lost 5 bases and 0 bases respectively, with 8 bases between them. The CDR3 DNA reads TGTGCCAGCAGCCCCGGGGGCTCCTACGAGCAGTACTTC. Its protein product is CASSPGGSYEQYF.

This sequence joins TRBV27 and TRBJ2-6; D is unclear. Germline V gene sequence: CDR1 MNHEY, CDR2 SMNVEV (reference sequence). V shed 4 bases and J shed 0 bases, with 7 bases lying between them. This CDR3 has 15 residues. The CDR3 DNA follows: TGTGCCAGCAGTTCCCCAAACTCTGGGGCCAACGTCCTGACTTTC. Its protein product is CASSSPNSGANVLTF.

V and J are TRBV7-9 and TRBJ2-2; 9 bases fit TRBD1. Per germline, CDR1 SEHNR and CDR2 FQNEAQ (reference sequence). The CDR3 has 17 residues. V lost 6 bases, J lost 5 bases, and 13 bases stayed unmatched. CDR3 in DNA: TGTGCCAGCAGATCGGGCCAGAACAGGGGGCATACCGGGGAGCTGTTTTTT. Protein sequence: CASRSGQNRGHTGELFF.

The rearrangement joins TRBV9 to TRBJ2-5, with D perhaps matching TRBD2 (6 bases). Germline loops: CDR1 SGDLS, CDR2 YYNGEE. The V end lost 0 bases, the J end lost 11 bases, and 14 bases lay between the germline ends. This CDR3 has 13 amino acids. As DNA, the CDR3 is TGTGCCAGCAGCGTAGGAGGAGGGAGTGAGCAGTACTTC. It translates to CASSVGGGSEQYF.

The CDR3 sequence is CASSFDWNTGELFF. The CDR3 DNA follows: TGTGCCAGCAGCTTCGACTGGAACACCGGGGAGCTGTTTTTT. This sequence joins TRBV5-5 and TRBJ2-2; D not resolved. With 2 bases removed from V and 1 base from J, the gap between germline ends came to 6 bases. Germline CDR1 and CDR2: SGHKS and YYEKEE (reference sequence). This CDR3 spans 14 amino acids.

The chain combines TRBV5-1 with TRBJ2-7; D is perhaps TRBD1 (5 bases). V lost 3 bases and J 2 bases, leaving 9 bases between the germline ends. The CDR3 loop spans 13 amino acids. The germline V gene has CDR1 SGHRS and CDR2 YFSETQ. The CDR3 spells CASSSGSPYEQYF. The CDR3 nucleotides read TGCGCCAGCAGCTCAGGGTCCCCCTACGAGCAGTACTTC.

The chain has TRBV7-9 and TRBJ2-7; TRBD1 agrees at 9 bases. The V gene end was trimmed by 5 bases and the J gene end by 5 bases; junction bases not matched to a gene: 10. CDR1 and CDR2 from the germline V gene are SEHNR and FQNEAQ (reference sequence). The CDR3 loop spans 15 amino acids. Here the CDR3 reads CASSPPGDRDHEQYF. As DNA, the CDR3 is TGTGCCAGCAGCCCCCCTGGGGACAGGGATCACGAGCAGTACTTC.

The CDR3 loop reads CASSQARTHRVVEEKLFF. As DNA, the CDR3 is TGCGCCAGCAGCCAAGCCCGTACCCACAGGGTAGTGGAAGAAAAACTGTTTTTT. The genes are TRBV4-3 and TRBJ1-4; possible D gene TRBD1, 6 bases. There are 18 residues in the CDR3. Deletions cut 1 base from V and 8 bases from J, with 23 bases between. CDR1 is LGHNA and CDR2 is YSLEER in the germline V gene.